Reported below is one T cell receptor (beta chain). Its antigen remains unknown. This record belongs to a study of blood T cells in healthy people across ages. General study points: Observed TCR beta diversity showed a strong correlation with the percentage of naive T cells as measured by flow cytometry. Estimated diversity across one million T cells was deemed an underestimate.

CDR3 size: 14 residues. Trimming took off 5 bases at V and 0 bases at J, with 10 bases between the two ends. CDR1 is MNHNY, CDR2 SVGAGI, per germline (reference sequence). Using a J-beta primer mix together with a sample-barcoded 5' primer, a second PCR was run for roughly 6 to 12 cycles. Researchers report that a template-switch adaptor with 12 random nucleotides tagged each cDNA molecule. TCRdb redid the calling of the 5' RACE reads with MiXCR, one entry per CDR3 protein. The sample gives about 1.1 million distinct CDR3 sequences, around two fifths of which show up once; around 13% is in the top ten. Healthy individuals of Caucasian origin from Russia, aged roughly 6 to 90, served as donors.

The TCR originated in a man younger than 35 in good health. Input material: blood. The rearrangement joins TRBV6-6 to TRBJ1-2; D is uncertain. In DNA form, the CDR3 reads TGTGCCAGCAGTAGGGAACAGTCTAACTATGGCTACACCTTC. It encodes CASSREQSNYGYTF.